Following are 4 T cell receptor beta chains from one sample sequenced in a study of patients and donors after allogeneic stem cell transplantation. TCRdb recomputed calls from the RT-PCR reads with MiXCR, one row per CDR3 protein. This table holds roughly 880,000 distinct CDR3 sequences, 18% found once. Sequencing input: blood, either unsorted or a sorted T cell fraction (not recorded which). The receptors were sampled from a human donor who was either an allogeneic HSCT recipient or a stem cell or donor lymphocyte infusion donor (not recorded which). It is not recorded whose cells these are; they may come from a transplant donor.

The chain couples TRBV7-9 to TRBJ2-5; D could derive from TRBD1 or TRBD2 (5 bases each). The CDR3 totals 14 residues. Trimming pared 5 bases from V and 4 bases from J, leaving 14 bases between. Per the germline V gene, CDR1 is SEHNR and CDR2 is FQNEAQ (reference sequence). CDR3 in amino acids: CASSPISRGETQYF. The CDR3 DNA sequence: TGTGCCAGCAGCCCAATCTCGAGGGGAGAGACCCAGTACTTC.

This chain joins TRBV19 and TRBJ2-1; D may be TRBD2 (7 bases). Germline CDR1 is LNHDA and CDR2 is SQIVND (reference sequence). This CDR3 spans 16 amino acids. The ends were cut back, 8 bases at V and 3 bases at J, with 20 bases in the middle. CDR3 bases: TGTGCCAGTCACATCGACGGGGGGCTCCTCTACAATGAGCAGTTCTTC. It codes for CASHIDGGLLYNEQFF.

This clonotype was seen only a few times. The chain employs TRBV7-6 and TRBJ2-7; 9 nucleotides line up with TRBD2. In germline, CDR1 is SGHVS, CDR2 FNYEAQ. The CDR3 length is 14 residues. The V segment lost 3 bases and the J segment 5 bases; nucleotides outside the gene matches: 5. The CDR3 DNA is TGTGCCAGCAGCTTCGGTAGCGGGAGCCACGAGCAGTACTTC. Translation: CASSFGSGSHEQYF.

J is TRBJ2-5 and V is TRBV6-5, with 9 bases that match TRBD1. The CDR3 length is 15 residues. The germline V gene has CDR1 MNHEY and CDR2 SVGAGI. V was clipped by 2 bases and J by 0 bases; unmatched bases: 1. The DNA for the CDR3 is TGTGCCAGCAGTTACGGACAGGGGTACCAAGAGACCCAGTACTTC. Translating it yields CASSYGQGYQETQYF.